The rows below give T cell receptor beta chains drawn from one sample of a study of CD8 T cells in ankylosing spondylitis. TCRdb reanalysed the 5' RACE reads using MiXCR and keeps one entry per CDR3 protein. Of about 150,000 distinct CDR3 sequences listed, roughly 10% are singletons. The sequenced sample consisted of blood, either unsorted or a sorted T cell fraction (not recorded which). Source of these receptors: a female donor with ankylosing spondylitis or in good health (not recorded which). The CDR3 runs from the conserved cysteine through the conserved F or W. Each record gives: CDR3 protein, CDR3 DNA, V gene, J gene, clone size, D gene, CDR3 length. D genes are given only for firm matches. Expanded clones get a size class; other rows say once, few or many, or leave the size out.

CDR3aa: CASSQEKQGGTDTQYF
CDR3nt: TGTGCCAGCAGCCAAGAGAAACAGGGGGGCACAGATACGCAGTATTTT
v_gene: TRBV14
j_gene: TRBJ2-3
abundance: many
d_gene: TRBD1
len: 16

CDR3aa: CSAADRAGSEQYF
CDR3nt: TGCAGTGCTGCCGATCGGGCGGGGAGCGAGCAGTACTTC
v_gene: TRBV20-1
j_gene: TRBJ2-7
abundance: -
d_gene: -
len: 13

CDR3aa: CASSPNGVATEAFF
CDR3nt: TGTGCCAGCAGCCCTAACGGGGTGGCCACTGAAGCTTTCTTT
v_gene: TRBV7-3
j_gene: TRBJ1-1
abundance: many
d_gene: -
len: 14

CDR3aa: CASSAPYRLKDSNEQFF
CDR3nt: TGTGCCAGCAGCGCGCCCTACCGGCTTAAGGACTCTAATGAGCAGTTCTTC
v_gene: TRBV7-9
j_gene: TRBJ2-1
abundance: many
d_gene: -
len: 17

CDR3aa: CASSVQQVSGTEAFF
CDR3nt: TGTGCCAGTAGTGTTCAACAGGTGTCCGGAACTGAAGCTTTCTTT
v_gene: TRBV19
j_gene: TRBJ1-1
abundance: many
d_gene: -
len: 15

CDR3aa: CASSYSRDRGNSPLHF
CDR3nt: TGTGCCAGCAGTTACTCAAGGGACAGGGGGAATTCACCCCTCCACTTT
v_gene: TRBV6-5
j_gene: TRBJ1-6
abundance: many
d_gene: TRBD1
len: 16

CDR3aa: CASSLGGRFSGDTIYF
CDR3nt: TGTGCCAGCAGCCTCGGGGGGCGATTCTCTGGAGACACCATATATTTT
v_gene: TRBV7-2
j_gene: TRBJ1-3
abundance: -
d_gene: -
len: 16

CDR3aa: CASTLRGYGYTF
CDR3nt: TGTGCCAGCACCCTCAGGGGCTACGGCTACACCTTC
v_gene: TRBV2
j_gene: TRBJ1-2
abundance: many
d_gene: -
len: 12

CDR3aa: CASSPGPIYEQYF
CDR3nt: TGTGCCAGCAGCCCGGGACCGATCTACGAGCAGTACTTC
v_gene: TRBV11-1
j_gene: TRBJ2-7
abundance: once
d_gene: -
len: 13

CDR3aa: CASSPTGLIEYEQYF
CDR3nt: TGTGCCAGCAGCCCGACCGGATTGATCGAATACGAGCAGTACTTC
v_gene: TRBV5-5
j_gene: TRBJ2-7
abundance: medium-sized
d_gene: -
len: 15

CDR3aa: CSVVRGGHEQYF
CDR3nt: TGCAGCGTTGTGCGGGGTGGCCACGAGCAGTACTTC
v_gene: TRBV29-1
j_gene: TRBJ2-7
abundance: -
d_gene: -
len: 12

CDR3aa: CAAGQETYEQYF
CDR3nt: TGTGCCGCGGGACAGGAGACCTACGAGCAGTACTTC
v_gene: TRBV10-3
j_gene: TRBJ2-7
abundance: -
d_gene: TRBD1
len: 12

CDR3aa: CASSNGPGASNQPQHF
CDR3nt: TGTGCCAGCAGCAACGGTCCGGGGGCGAGCAATCAGCCCCAGCATTTT
v_gene: TRBV21-1
j_gene: TRBJ1-5
abundance: many
d_gene: -
len: 16

CDR3aa: CASSYLPLGSYNEQFF
CDR3nt: TGTGCCAGCAGTTACCTCCCTTTGGGGTCCTACAATGAGCAGTTCTTC
v_gene: TRBV6-5
j_gene: TRBJ2-1
abundance: -
d_gene: -
len: 16

CDR3aa: CASRPEGLTYEQYF
CDR3nt: TGTGCCAGCAGGCCTGAAGGCCTCACCTACGAGCAGTACTTC
v_gene: TRBV5-5
j_gene: TRBJ2-7
abundance: many
d_gene: -
len: 14

CDR3aa: CSGIGSGSTDTQYF
CDR3nt: TGCAGTGGAATTGGGAGCGGGAGCACAGATACGCAGTATTTT
v_gene: TRBV20-1
j_gene: TRBJ2-3
abundance: many
d_gene: -
len: 14

CDR3aa: CASSPRSPDTEAFF
CDR3nt: TGCGCCAGCAGCCCCCGGTCCCCGGACACTGAAGCTTTCTTT
v_gene: TRBV5-1
j_gene: TRBJ1-1
abundance: -
d_gene: -
len: 14

CDR3aa: CASSLVVNEKQFF
CDR3nt: TGTGCCAGCAGCTTAGTAGTGAACGAAAAGCAGTTCTTC
v_gene: TRBV7-9
j_gene: TRBJ2-1
abundance: few
d_gene: -
len: 13

CDR3aa: CSAGRGTHQPQHF
CDR3nt: TGCAGTGCTGGCAGGGGGACCCATCAGCCCCAGCATTTT
v_gene: TRBV20-1
j_gene: TRBJ1-5
abundance: many
d_gene: TRBD1
len: 13

CDR3aa: CASSLDLAGVREQFF
CDR3nt: TGCGCCAGCAGCTTGGACCTAGCGGGAGTCCGAGAGCAGTTCTTC
v_gene: TRBV5-1
j_gene: TRBJ2-1
abundance: many
d_gene: TRBD2
len: 15

CDR3aa: CASSLEPLWPDTQYF
CDR3nt: TGTGCCAGCAGCTTAGAACCCCTATGGCCAGATACGCAGTATTTT
v_gene: TRBV7-9
j_gene: TRBJ2-3
abundance: many
d_gene: -
len: 15

CDR3aa: CASSLTGQLYEQYF
CDR3nt: TGCGCCAGCAGCTTGACAGGACAGCTTTACGAGCAGTACTTC
v_gene: TRBV5-1
j_gene: TRBJ2-7
abundance: many
d_gene: -
len: 14

CDR3aa: CTCSPGRRGLPWNTEAFF
CDR3nt: TGTACCTGCAGCCCAGGGAGGAGGGGGCTCCCCTGGAACACTGAAGCTTTCTTT
v_gene: TRBV3-1
j_gene: TRBJ1-1
abundance: few
d_gene: TRBD1
len: 18

CDR3aa: CASGTSGSYNEQFF
CDR3nt: TGTGCCAGCGGGACTAGCGGATCCTACAATGAGCAGTTCTTC
v_gene: TRBV2
j_gene: TRBJ2-1
abundance: many
d_gene: TRBD2
len: 14

CDR3aa: CASSPGQDTDTQYF
CDR3nt: TGTGCCAGCAGCCCTGGACAAGACACAGATACGCAGTATTTT
v_gene: TRBV5-5
j_gene: TRBJ2-3
abundance: many
d_gene: -
len: 14

CDR3aa: CASSLEGLVSYEQYF
CDR3nt: TGTGCCAGCAGCTTAGAGGGACTGGTTTCCTACGAGCAGTACTTC
v_gene: TRBV11-2
j_gene: TRBJ2-7
abundance: many
d_gene: -
len: 15

CDR3aa: CASSLEAGPADTQYF
CDR3nt: TGCGCCAGCAGCTTGGAGGCAGGGCCCGCAGATACGCAGTATTTT
v_gene: TRBV5-1
j_gene: TRBJ2-3
abundance: many
d_gene: -
len: 15

CDR3aa: CASGGQAMNTEAFF
CDR3nt: TGTGCCAGCGGAGGACAGGCTATGAACACTGAAGCTTTCTTT
v_gene: TRBV7-9
j_gene: TRBJ1-1
abundance: many
d_gene: TRBD1
len: 14

CDR3aa: CASSTGLQGDTQYF
CDR3nt: TGTGCCAGCAGCACCGGTCTCCAGGGAGATACGCAGTATTTT
v_gene: TRBV7-6
j_gene: TRBJ2-3
abundance: many
d_gene: -
len: 14

CDR3aa: CASSLVGTLKGGTEAFF
CDR3nt: TGTGCCAGCAGCTTAGTAGGGACCCTCAAGGGGGGCACTGAAGCTTTCTTT
v_gene: TRBV7-2
j_gene: TRBJ1-1
abundance: -
d_gene: -
len: 17

CDR3aa: CASSYSRWRSTEAFF
CDR3nt: TGTGCCAGCAGTTACTCCCGGTGGCGGAGCACTGAAGCTTTCTTT
v_gene: TRBV6-5
j_gene: TRBJ1-1
abundance: many
d_gene: -
len: 15

CDR3aa: CATQQGADFEAFF
CDR3nt: TGTGCCACCCAGCAGGGGGCCGATTTTGAAGCTTTCTTT
v_gene: TRBV7-9
j_gene: TRBJ1-1
abundance: many
d_gene: TRBD1
len: 13

CDR3aa: CASSLTGCTEAFF
CDR3nt: TGTGCCAGCAGCTTGACGGGGTGCACTGAAGCTTTCTTT
v_gene: TRBV5-4
j_gene: TRBJ1-1
abundance: once
d_gene: -
len: 13

CDR3aa: CASSLEARQYTQYF
CDR3nt: TGCGCCAGCAGCTTGGAGGCCCGGCAATATACGCAGTATTTT
v_gene: TRBV5-1
j_gene: TRBJ2-3
abundance: many
d_gene: -
len: 14

CDR3aa: CASSPGQGFSNQPQHF
CDR3nt: TGTGCCAGTAGTCCGGGACAGGGCTTCTCCAATCAGCCCCAGCATTTT
v_gene: TRBV19
j_gene: TRBJ1-5
abundance: -
d_gene: TRBD1
len: 16

CDR3aa: CSALEGGNTGELFF
CDR3nt: TGCAGTGCCCTAGAGGGGGGCAACACCGGGGAGCTGTTTTTT
v_gene: TRBV20-1
j_gene: TRBJ2-2
abundance: few
d_gene: -
len: 14

CDR3aa: CASSVLSASVSSYEQYF
CDR3nt: TGTGCCAGCAGCGTCCTATCGGCTAGCGTGAGCTCCTACGAGCAGTACTTC
v_gene: TRBV7-6
j_gene: TRBJ2-7
abundance: few
d_gene: -
len: 17

CDR3aa: CSVEDPSLGGLSTGELFF
CDR3nt: TGCAGCGTTGAAGACCCCTCCTTGGGGGGGTTAAGCACCGGGGAGCTGTTTTTT
v_gene: TRBV29-1
j_gene: TRBJ2-2
abundance: many
d_gene: TRBD2
len: 18

CDR3aa: CASSLAVTSREQYF
CDR3nt: TGCGCCAGCAGCTTGGCCGTAACTAGTCGCGAGCAGTACTTC
v_gene: TRBV5-1
j_gene: TRBJ2-7
abundance: few
d_gene: -
len: 14

CDR3aa: CASSRSGRSSYNEQFF
CDR3nt: TGTGCCAGCAGTCGTAGCGGGAGATCCTCCTACAATGAGCAGTTCTTC
v_gene: TRBV2
j_gene: TRBJ2-1
abundance: many
d_gene: TRBD2
len: 16

CDR3aa: CASGTAGTYYGYTF
CDR3nt: TGTGCCAGCGGGACCGCTGGGACCTACTATGGCTACACCTTC
v_gene: TRBV3-1
j_gene: TRBJ1-2
abundance: many
d_gene: -
len: 14

CDR3aa: CASREERYGNSYNEQFF
CDR3nt: TGCGCCAGCAGGGAAGAGCGGTACGGGAACTCCTACAATGAGCAGTTCTTC
v_gene: TRBV4-1
j_gene: TRBJ2-1
abundance: many
d_gene: -
len: 17

CDR3aa: CASRDTTDTQYF
CDR3nt: TGTGCCAGCAGAGACACCACAGATACGCAGTATTTT
v_gene: TRBV6-4
j_gene: TRBJ2-3
abundance: few
d_gene: -
len: 12

CDR3aa: CSARDILAGVDTQYF
CDR3nt: TGCAGTGCTAGAGATATCCTAGCGGGAGTCGATACGCAGTATTTT
v_gene: TRBV20-1
j_gene: TRBJ2-3
abundance: many
d_gene: TRBD2
len: 15

CDR3aa: CACKLEGANTGELFF
CDR3nt: TGTGCCTGCAAGCTCGAGGGTGCGAACACCGGGGAGCTGTTTTTT
v_gene: TRBV30
j_gene: TRBJ2-2
abundance: many
d_gene: -
len: 15

CDR3aa: CASSYRDRGLYEQYF
CDR3nt: TGTGCCAGCAGTTACAGGGACAGGGGGCTGTACGAGCAGTACTTC
v_gene: TRBV6-5
j_gene: TRBJ2-7
abundance: -
d_gene: TRBD1
len: 15

CDR3aa: CASSASMAYQETQYF
CDR3nt: TGTGCCAGCAGTGCGTCCATGGCGTACCAAGAGACCCAGTACTTC
v_gene: TRBV6-1
j_gene: TRBJ2-5
abundance: many
d_gene: -
len: 15

CDR3aa: CSARDPGQNTEAFF
CDR3nt: TGCAGTGCTAGAGATCCGGGACAGAACACTGAAGCTTTCTTT
v_gene: TRBV20-1
j_gene: TRBJ1-1
abundance: many
d_gene: -
len: 14

CDR3aa: CASSPTGGNTIYF
CDR3nt: TGTGCCAGCAGCCCGACTGGGGGAAACACCATATATTTT
v_gene: TRBV28
j_gene: TRBJ1-3
abundance: many
d_gene: -
len: 13

CDR3aa: CASSTWTDWDYF
CDR3nt: TGTGCCAGCAGCACGTGGACTGATTGGGATTATTTT
v_gene: TRBV21-1
j_gene: TRBJ1-1
abundance: -
d_gene: -
len: 12

CDR3aa: CASSEALGSGANVLTF
CDR3nt: TGTGCCAGCAGTGAAGCGCTGGGGTCTGGGGCCAACGTCCTGACTTTC
v_gene: TRBV6-1
j_gene: TRBJ2-6
abundance: -
d_gene: -
len: 16

CDR3aa: CASSPQAGTSEYEQYF
CDR3nt: TGTGCCAGCTCACCACAGGCCGGGACTAGCGAATACGAGCAGTACTTC
v_gene: TRBV18
j_gene: TRBJ2-7
abundance: few
d_gene: TRBD2
len: 16

CDR3aa: CASRGESDTQYF
CDR3nt: TGTGCCAGCAGGGGGGAATCAGATACGCAGTATTTT
v_gene: TRBV7-9
j_gene: TRBJ2-3
abundance: many
d_gene: -
len: 12

CDR3aa: CASSQWGESNQPQHF
CDR3nt: TGCGCCAGCAGCCAATGGGGGGAAAGCAATCAGCCCCAGCATTTT
v_gene: TRBV4-1
j_gene: TRBJ1-5
abundance: many
d_gene: -
len: 15

CDR3aa: CATSIPGGRTEQFF
CDR3nt: TGTGCCACCAGCATCCCCGGAGGGAGGACCGAGCAGTTCTTC
v_gene: TRBV15
j_gene: TRBJ2-1
abundance: many
d_gene: -
len: 14